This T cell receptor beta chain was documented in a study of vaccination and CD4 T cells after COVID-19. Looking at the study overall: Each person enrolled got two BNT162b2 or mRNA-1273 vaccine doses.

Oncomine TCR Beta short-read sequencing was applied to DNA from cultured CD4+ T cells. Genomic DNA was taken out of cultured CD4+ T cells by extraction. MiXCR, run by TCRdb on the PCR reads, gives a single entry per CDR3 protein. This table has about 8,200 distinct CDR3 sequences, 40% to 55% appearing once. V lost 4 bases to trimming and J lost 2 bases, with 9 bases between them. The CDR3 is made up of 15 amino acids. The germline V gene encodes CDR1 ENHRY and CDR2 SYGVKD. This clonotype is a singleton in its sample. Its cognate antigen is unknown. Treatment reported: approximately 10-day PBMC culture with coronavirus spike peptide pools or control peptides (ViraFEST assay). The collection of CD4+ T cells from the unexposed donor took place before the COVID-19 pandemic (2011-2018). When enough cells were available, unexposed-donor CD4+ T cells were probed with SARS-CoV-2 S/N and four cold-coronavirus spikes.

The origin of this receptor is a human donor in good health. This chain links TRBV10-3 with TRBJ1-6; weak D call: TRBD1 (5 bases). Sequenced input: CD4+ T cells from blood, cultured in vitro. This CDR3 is CAISVDSTYNSPLHF. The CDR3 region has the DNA TGTGCCATCAGTGTTGACAGTACCTATAATTCACCCCTCCACTTT.